This T cell receptor (beta chain) derives from a study of CD8 T cells in Susac syndrome. Across the study: At blood draw, Susac syndrome patients were therapy-naive, on corticosteroids, or on intravenous immunoglobulin alone.

The RNA, about 0.5 to 1 ug, was put through reverse transcription using random hexamers. Coverage of TCR beta CDR3 amplification by immunoSEQ multiplex PCR extended to 54 Vbeta and 13 Jbeta. TCRdb re-analysed the immunoSEQ multiplex PCR reads in MiXCR, keeping a single row per CDR3 protein. The table shows 150,000 or so distinct CDR3 sequences, with approximately 95% occurring only once. For this clonotype: Its antigen is undetermined.

Study observations and caveats: Susac syndrome CD4+ T cell repertoires showed no clonal expansion. The study acknowledged a relatively small number of individuals in its TCR sequencing and HLA analysis.

With 6 bases clipped from V and 0 bases from J, the junction kept 7 bases outside the gene matches. The CDR3 runs to 16 residues. Sequencing used CD4+ T cells from PBMCs. The chain is built from TRBV12-3 or TRBV12-4 and TRBJ2-5, with 10 bases aligning to TRBD2. The sequence came from a human donor with Susac syndrome. CDR3 protein: CASSKRGGLYQETQYF. Written as DNA, the CDR3 is TGTGCCAGCAGCAAGCGGGGGGGCCTGTACCAAGAGACCCAGTACTTC.